Detailed here is one T cell receptor beta chain. Its specific antigen is unknown. No clone much larger than this one lies a single base away; base qualities are absent. Per the publication, the time point label means: about 28 days (+/-7) after the second vaccine dose. AZD1222 recipients with second doses at about 4 weeks or about 12 weeks were pooled, because spike-specific TCR depth and breadth did not differ between schedules. Vaccinee samples came from UK trials COV001 and COV002, including a single-blind randomized controlled phase 2/3 trial of AZD1222 (ChAdOx1 nCoV-19) in healthy adults. Trial participant PBMC samples were collected at day 0 and day 28 after the second dose for TCRbeta chain sequencing. This specimen belongs to a study of T cell responses to AZD1222 COVID-19 vaccine (dated by TCRdb to the early 2020s). General notes on the study: TCR sequencing covered more than 230 trial participants: 200 to 210 given two doses of AZD1222 and about 26 given two doses of MenACWY control vaccine. Enrollment into the trials was organized by age into subgroups of 18-55, 56-69 and 70-plus years, and those subgroups contained approximately 150, 30 and 60 TCR-sequenced participants, respectively. Results the study describes overall, beyond this receptor: In the small 56-69-year group, the increase in depth fell short of significance, most likely because of low power. After two AZD1222 doses, both the breadth and the depth of spike-specific TCRs were significantly higher than at day 0 and than in MenACWY recipients. Because no day 14 peak-response samples were available, the repertoires could be characterized only after the peak T cell response. Epitopes outside the regions mutated in the B.1.351 and B.1.1.7 variants were reportedly recognized by nearly half of the unique spike-specific TCRs. The vaccine-associated CD4 TCRs covered the entire spike protein, and the dominant responses fell in regions 160-218 and 743-854. Participants were mostly white British and included more females than males, and it was suggested by the authors that clonal diversity may have been underestimated. Conclusions about previously exposed vaccinees were limited because only six AZD1222 recipients were SARS-CoV-2 seropositive at baseline.

The CDR3 regions of human TCRbeta chains were subjected to immunosequencing. In the original analysis: Repertoire TCRs were matched against a reference library of SARS-CoV-2-specific TCRs generated with the MIRA antigen-specificity platform. Breadth meant the fraction of unique TCRs that were SARS-CoV-2-associated, whereas depth meant the fraction of total T cells that were SARS-CoV-2-associated. Using the MIRA data, each spike-specific TCR was mapped to the spike region that the TCR reacts to and placed in a CD4 or CD8 class. Log10-transformed breadth and depth values were compared by one-way ANOVA with Sidak's multiple comparisons tests. The source is immuneACCESS, and TCRdb retained only in-frame sequences with V and J called. Part of the clones is not carried over; for the studies checked, unresolved V genes explain less than half of this, and the remainder is unexplained. The V and J calls and the clone size are those of that table, but D and trimming were determined from the DNA. The sample includes nearly 200,000 clones, with about 94% observed a single time. 1% of the sample lies in the top ten.

The V end loses 3 bases and the J end loses 6 bases, and a stretch of 15 bases separates them. Reading from cysteine to phenylalanine, the CDR3 counts 16 amino acids. Solely the CDR3 DNA is kept, with 48 bases framed from the first base. As encoded in the germline V gene, CDR1 is LGHNA while CDR2 is YSLEER. Sequencing used peripheral blood, obtained 28 days after the second AZD1222 dose. This clonotype originated in an adult who received the AZD1222 COVID-19 vaccine. This sequence uses TRBV4-3 and TRBJ1-6; D gene: possibly TRBD1, on 5 matching bases. The nucleotides are TGCGCCAGCAGCCAGCGCCCGGGGGGGTCTAATTCACCCCTCCACTTT. This encodes CASSQRPGGSNSPLHF.